A single sample is the source of the 30 T cell receptor beta chains below, sequenced in a study of PD-1 blockade in classical Hodgkin lymphoma. There was relapse after autologous stem cell transplantation in every patient, and there was variation in brentuximab vedotin exposure. The repertoire was sequenced with immunoSEQ multiplex PCR; TCRdb's copy has only in-frame clones and lacks some. This sample yields nearly 25,000 clones, of which 80% are seen a single time; 6.5% to 7% belongs to the top ten. Sequenced material: peripheral blood mononuclear cells (PBMCs), taken at baseline. The receptors stem from a human donor with classical Hodgkin lymphoma.

The rearrangement uses TRBV2 and TRBJ2-3; D not resolved. Germline V lookup: CDR1 SNHLY, CDR2 FYNNEI. The CDR3 is 11 amino acids. V was trimmed by 7 bases and J by 4 bases, leaving 6 bases between them. The CDR3 sequence: CASIRADTQYF. The CDR3 nucleotides read TGTGCCAGCATACGGGCAGATACGCAGTATTTT.

This chain joins TRBV5-6 and TRBJ1-6, with 11 bases matching TRBD1. The J segment lost 7 bases and the V segment lost 0 bases, leaving 6 bases of the junction unmatched. The CDR3 sequence is 17 residues long. Germline CDR1 and CDR2: SGHDT and YYEEEE. CDR3 sequence (DNA): TGTGCCAGCAGCTTGGAATGGGACAGGGGGATCAATTCACCCCTCCACTTT. Translated, it gives CASSLEWDRGINSPLHF.

This chain uses TRBV7-9 with TRBJ2-7, with D possibly matching TRBD2 (6 bases). V gave up 1 base and J gave up 7 bases, with 23 bases separating them. CDR3 length: 17 residues. Looked up from germline, CDR1 is SEHNR and CDR2 is FQNEAQ (reference sequence). The CDR3 region has the DNA TGTGCCAGCAGCTTAGGGAAGGCGGGACCAACAATACGAGAGCAGTACTTC. Its translation is CASSLGKAGPTIREQYF.

The chain combines TRBV29-1 with TRBJ1-1, with TRBD1 matching over 9 bases. The CDR3 consists of 17 residues. Germline CDR1 SQVTM, CDR2 ANQGSEA. Trimming removed 3 bases from V and 1 base from J; junction bases left unmatched: 12. CDR3 amino acids: CSVDLWDRAQGNTEAFF. CDR3 nucleotide sequence: TGCAGCGTTGATCTATGGGACAGGGCGCAGGGGAACACTGAAGCTTTCTTT. Filled out from reference TRBV29-1 and TRBJ1-1, the complete variable domain reads SAVISQKPSRDICQRGTSLTIQCQVDSQVTMMFWYRQQPGQSLTLIATANQGSEATYESGFVIDKFPISRPNLTFSTLTVSNMSPEDSSIYLCSVDLWDRAQGNTEAFFGQGTRLTVV.

The chain employs TRBV14 and TRBJ2-1; D not certain. This CDR3 spans 14 amino acids. Germline loops: CDR1 SGHDN, CDR2 FVKESK. V dropped 0 bases and J dropped 9 bases, with 12 bases sitting between them. The DNA for the CDR3 is TGTGCCAGCAGCCAAGATGGTAGCATGCGTGAGCAGTTCTTC. Protein product: CASSQDGSMREQFF. The full variable domain, with the rest looked up from reference TRBV14 and TRBJ2-1, is EAGVTQFPSHSVIEKGQTVTLRCDPISGHDNLYWYRRVMGKEIKFLLHFVKESKQDESGMPNNRFLAERTGGTYSTLKVQPAELEDSGVYFCASSQDGSMREQFFGPGTRLTVL.

This clone was seen a few times. The J gene is TRBJ1-2, the V gene TRBV10-3; perhaps TRBD1 as D (5 bases). The CDR3 sequence is 13 residues long. From germline, CDR1 is ENHRY and CDR2 SYGVKD. V was trimmed by 2 bases and J by 6 bases, leaving 10 bases between them. The CDR3 loop reads CAISEGTLNGYTF. The CDR3 DNA sequence: TGTGCCATCAGTGAGGGGACCCTGAATGGCTACACCTTC.

The chain employs TRBV28 and TRBJ2-7; 10 nucleotides match TRBD1. There are 14 residues in the CDR3. The junction had 9 bases not matched to a gene; V was cut back by 7 bases and J by 6 bases. Germline-derived CDR1 and CDR2 are MDHEN and SYDVKM. DNA for the CDR3: TGTGCCAGCACCGAGACAGGGGGCCACCCCGAGCAGTACTTC. Its protein product is CASTETGGHPEQYF. Together with reference TRBV28 and TRBJ2-7, the CDR3 gives the full variable domain: DVKVTQSSRYLVKRTGEKVFLECVQDMDHENMFWYRQDPGLGLRLIYFSYDVKMKEKGDIPEGYSVSREKKERFSLILESASTNQTSMYLCASTETGGHPEQYFGPGTRLTVT.

The J gene is TRBJ1-2, the V gene TRBV5-1; TRBD1 is a possible D gene (5 bases). The CDR3 length is 15 residues. Trimming pared 6 bases from V and 5 bases from J, leaving 20 bases between. Per the germline V gene, CDR1 is SGHRS and CDR2 is YFSETQ. The CDR3 coding sequence is TGCGCCAGCACCCCGGGGGGGGGAATGGAATATGGCTACACCTTC. Translation gives CASTPGGGMEYGYTF.

CDR3 in DNA: TGTGCCAGCAGCCAAGAGCGGGGGCCTCGCACAGATACGCAGTATTTT. It codes for CASSQERGPRTDTQYF. The chain links TRBV14 to TRBJ2-3; a possible D gene is TRBD2 (7 bases). The germline V and J ends were trimmed by 0 bases and 1 base, with 11 bases remaining between them. This CDR3 is built from 16 residues. Germline V gives CDR1 SGHDN, CDR2 FVKESK. Filled out from reference TRBV14 and TRBJ2-3, the complete variable domain reads EAGVTQFPSHSVIEKGQTVTLRCDPISGHDNLYWYRRVMGKEIKFLLHFVKESKQDESGMPNNRFLAERTGGTYSTLKVQPAELEDSGVYFCASSQERGPRTDTQYFGPGTRLTVL.

V and J are TRBV28 and TRBJ1-2; 7 positions agree with TRBD1. V shed 5 bases and J 4 bases; nucleotides not matched to a gene: 7. Germline V gene data show CDR1 as MDHEN and CDR2 as SYDVKM. The CDR3 consists of 14 residues. CDR3 DNA sequence: TGTGCCAGCAGTCCCCCCGGGACAGTCTATGGCTACACCTTC. Its protein product is CASSPPGTVYGYTF.

This rearrangement joins TRBV19 to TRBJ2-7; D is perhaps TRBD2 (5 bases). The CDR3 length is 13 residues. Germline-derived CDR1 and CDR2 are LNHDA and SQIVND (reference sequence). V lost 3 bases, J lost 6 bases, and 12 bases lay in between. CDR3: CASSIAARAEQYF. The DNA of the CDR3 is TGTGCCAGTAGTATTGCGGCGAGGGCCGAGCAGTACTTC.

This chain uses TRBV11-3 with TRBJ2-2; D might be TRBD2 (6 bases). Trimming stripped 0 bases from V and 3 bases from J, with 17 bases between. Germline CDR1 and CDR2: SGHNT and YENEEA. The CDR3 length is 18 residues. CDR3 region: CASSLDGLPGMDTGELFF. The CDR3 DNA reads as TGTGCCAGCAGCTTAGACGGACTACCGGGGATGGACACCGGGGAGCTGTTTTTT.

The V and J genes are TRBV15 and TRBJ2-5; TRBD2 might be the D (6 bases). CDR1 is LNHNV, CDR2 YYDKDF, per germline (reference sequence). Between the trimmed V and J ends, which lost 1 base and 2 bases, there was a span of 17 bases. The CDR3 length is 17 residues. CDR3 in amino acids: CATSRVGVAELQETQYF. The DNA for the CDR3 is TGTGCCACCAGCAGAGTGGGGGTAGCGGAGTTACAAGAGACCCAGTACTTC.

Note on this clone: The same CDR3 also results from other DNA sequences found in this sample. The CDR3 region is CASSQAGGRDEQYF. DNA of the CDR3: TGTGCCAGCAGCCAGGCGGGGGGAAGGGACGAGCAGTACTTC. The rearrangement joins TRBV4-2 to TRBJ2-7; 8 nucleotides line up with TRBD2. V gave up 3 bases and J gave up 5 bases; unmatched junction bases: 6. CDR1 and CDR2 (germline): LGHNA, YNFKEQ. The CDR3 runs to 14 residues.

The rearrangement uses TRBV6-1 and TRBJ2-2; D may be TRBD2 (5 bases). Trimming pared 2 bases from V and 4 bases from J, leaving 8 bases between. The CDR3 consists of 14 residues. Germline V gene data show CDR1 as MNHNS and CDR2 as SASEGT. The CDR3 DNA reads as TGTGCCAGCAGTGAAACGGACTTCACCGGGGAGCTGTTTTTT. Encoded protein: CASSETDFTGELFF.

The chain joins TRBV28 to TRBJ2-7, with TRBD1 matching over 9 bases. V was clipped by 6 bases and J by 4 bases; unmatched bases: 13. Germline V gene data show CDR1 as MDHEN and CDR2 as SYDVKM. CDR3 size: 16 residues. The CDR3 protein is CASSLAGTGILYEQYF. In nucleotides, the CDR3 is TGTGCCAGCAGCCTAGCCGGGACAGGGATCTTGTACGAGCAGTACTTC.

This chain links TRBV4-1 with TRBJ2-1; D remains unclear. Trimming shortened V by 5 bases and J by 8 bases, and 7 bases separated the two germline ends. Germline values: CDR1 MGHRA, CDR2 YSYEKL. This CDR3 spans 11 amino acids. The DNA of the CDR3 is TGCGCCAGCAGCGACGTATATGAGCAGTTCTTC. Translation: CASSDVYEQFF.

The chain is built from TRBV7-9 and TRBJ2-1; tentative D call: TRBD2 (6 bases). Germline CDR1 and CDR2: SEHNR and FQNEAQ (reference sequence). The CDR3 loop spans 14 amino acids. The V gene lost 3 bases and the J gene lost 6 bases, with 12 bases spanning the gap. The CDR3 bases are TGTGCCAGCAGCTTTAGGGACTTGGGCAATGAGCAGTTCTTC. Protein product: CASSFRDLGNEQFF.

V is TRBV28 and J is TRBJ2-1; D possibly uses TRBD1 or TRBD2 (5 bases each). The CDR3 runs 14 residues. The V gene lost 6 bases and the J gene lost 12 bases, with 21 bases spanning the gap. Germline V gene data show CDR1 as MDHEN and CDR2 as SYDVKM. The CDR3 sequence is CASSPGRLAMGQFF. In DNA, the CDR3 is TGTGCCAGCAGCCCGGGACGGCTTGCAATGGGGCAGTTCTTC.

The chain has TRBV18 and TRBJ2-1, with D possibly being TRBD1 or TRBD2 (5 bases each). The germline V gene has CDR1 KGHSH and CDR2 LQKENI. Trimming cost V 2 bases and J 7 bases, with 12 bases left between them. The CDR3 length is 14 residues. The CDR3 reads CASSPAEGPNEQFF. CDR3 bases: TGTGCCAGCTCACCAGCCGAGGGGCCTAATGAGCAGTTCTTC.

V usage is TRBV21-1 and J usage is TRBJ2-7; no check of the table's D call, TRBD2, against the DNA was made. TRBV21-1 is a pseudogene. The length of the CDR3 is 14 residues. This chain's CDR3 is CASLWGGSSYEQYF. CDR3 nucleotide sequence: TGTGCCAGTCTTTGGGGGGGGAGCTCCTACGAGCAGTACTTC.

The rearrangement uses TRBV7-9 and TRBJ1-4; TRBD1 might be the D (6 bases). The CDR3 length is 13 residues. V was pared by 5 bases and J by 7 bases, with 11 bases between. CDR1 is SEHNR, CDR2 FQNEAQ, per germline (reference sequence). The CDR3 protein is CASSAGQLEKLFF. CDR3 nucleotides: TGTGCCAGCAGCGCAGGACAGCTTGAAAAACTGTTTTTT.

The rearrangement joins TRBV27 to TRBJ1-6; D is undetermined. Germline lookup yields CDR1 MNHEY and CDR2 SMNVEV (reference sequence). V lost 0 bases, J lost 0 bases, and 9 bases lay in between. This CDR3 region has 17 residues. The CDR3 DNA follows: TGTGCCAGCAGTTTATCTCTGAGAGGCTCCTATAATTCACCCCTCCACTTT. Translation gives CASSLSLRGSYNSPLHF.

The rearrangement links TRBV11-2 to TRBJ2-7; D unclear. The length of the CDR3 is 11 residues. Germline CDR1 SGHAT, CDR2 FQNNGV. V was pared by 4 bases and J by 4 bases, with 5 bases between. The CDR3 sequence: CASSSRYEQYF. For the CDR3, the DNA is TGTGCCAGCAGCTCCCGTTACGAGCAGTACTTC. Based on the CDR3 plus reference TRBV11-2 and TRBJ2-7, the full variable domain is EAGVAQSPRYKIIEKRQSVAFWCNPISGHATLYWYQQILGQGPKLLIQFQNNGVVDDSQLPKDRFSAERLKGVDSTLKIQPAKLEDSAVYLCASSSRYEQYFGPGTRLTVT.

The chain carries TRBV5-4 and TRBJ1-1; D may be TRBD1 (6 bases). Between the trimmed V and J ends, which lost 7 bases and 6 bases, there was a span of 19 bases. This CDR3 has 14 amino acids. Per the germline V gene, CDR1 is SGHNT and CDR2 is YYREEE (reference sequence). The CDR3 loop is CASGPWGQRSEAFF. The CDR3 nucleotides are TGTGCCAGCGGCCCCTGGGGGCAGAGGTCTGAAGCTTTCTTT.

The chain has TRBV28 and TRBJ1-2, with D tentatively TRBD1 (6 bases). From germline, CDR1 is MDHEN and CDR2 SYDVKM. V was cut by 5 bases and J by 8 bases, with 12 bases left in between. CDR3 size: 12 residues. In DNA, the CDR3 is TGTGCCAGCAGTGTTAGCAGGGGCGGCTACACCTTC. It yields the protein CASSVSRGGYTF.

This clone has a handful of counts. This rearrangement joins TRBV5-8 to TRBJ1-2; D unresolved. This CDR3 has 12 amino acids. Trimming took 3 bases from V and 2 from J, leaving 5 bases between them. Germline V gene lookup returns CDR1 SGHTS and CDR2 YDEGEE. DNA for the CDR3: TGTGCCAGCAGCTACGACAACTATGGCTACACCTTC. Translating gives CASSYDNYGYTF.

The chain employs TRBV19 and TRBJ1-1; D is ambiguous. The V and J ends lost 2 bases and 0 bases respectively, with 7 bases between them. The germline gives CDR1 LNHDA, CDR2 SQIVND (reference sequence). The CDR3 runs to 14 residues. The DNA for the CDR3 is TGTGCCAGTAGTATACGGAGCATGAACACTGAAGCTTTCTTT. It codes for CASSIRSMNTEAFF.

The chain employs TRBV6-5 and TRBJ2-1; TRBD1 agrees at 9 bases. V lost 4 bases and J lost 5; bases outside the gene matches: 3. CDR1 and CDR2 from the germline V gene are MNHEY and SVGAGI. The CDR3 runs to 14 residues. The CDR3 protein is CASSWDRADNEQFF. The DNA for the CDR3 is TGTGCCAGCAGTTGGGACAGGGCCGACAATGAGCAGTTCTTC.

The chain joins TRBV15 to TRBJ2-2, with D maybe TRBD2 (5 bases). The germline V gene encodes CDR1 LNHNV and CDR2 YYDKDF (reference sequence). Trimming shortened V by 2 bases and J by 6 bases, and 13 bases separated the two germline ends. The CDR3 spans 15 residues. The CDR3 here is CATSRRGPGAGELFF. Here the CDR3 DNA reads TGTGCCACCAGCAGACGAGGGCCTGGGGCCGGGGAGCTGTTTTTT.